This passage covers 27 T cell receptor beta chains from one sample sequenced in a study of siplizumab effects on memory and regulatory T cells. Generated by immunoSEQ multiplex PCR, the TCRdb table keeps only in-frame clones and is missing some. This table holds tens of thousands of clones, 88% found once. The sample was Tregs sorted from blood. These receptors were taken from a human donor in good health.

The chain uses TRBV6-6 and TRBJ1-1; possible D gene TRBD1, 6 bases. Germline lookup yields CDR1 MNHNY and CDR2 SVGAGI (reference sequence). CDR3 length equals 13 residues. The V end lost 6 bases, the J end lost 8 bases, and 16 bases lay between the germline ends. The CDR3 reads CASSPTRGVEAFF. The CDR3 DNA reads TGTGCCAGCAGCCCCACCAGGGGAGTAGAAGCTTTCTTT.

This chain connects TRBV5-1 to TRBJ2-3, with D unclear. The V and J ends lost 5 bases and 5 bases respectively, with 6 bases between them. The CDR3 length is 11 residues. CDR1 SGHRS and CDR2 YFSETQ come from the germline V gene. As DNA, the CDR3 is TGCGCCAGCAGTCCCGAAGATACGCAGTATTTT. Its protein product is CASSPEDTQYF.

The CDR3 sequence: CAANPNRISGNTIYF. The DNA of the CDR3 is TGTGCCGCAAACCCCAATCGGATCTCTGGAAACACCATATATTTT. This rearrangement joins TRBV6-1 to TRBJ1-3; D ambiguous. Trimming took off 11 bases at V and 0 bases at J, with 17 bases between the two ends. The germline gives CDR1 MNHNS, CDR2 SASEGT. The CDR3 consists of 15 residues.

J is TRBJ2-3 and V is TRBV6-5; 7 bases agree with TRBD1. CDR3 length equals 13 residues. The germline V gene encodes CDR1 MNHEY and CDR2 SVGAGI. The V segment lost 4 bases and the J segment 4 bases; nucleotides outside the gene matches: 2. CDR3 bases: TGTGCCAGCAGTTCCACAGGGGCAGATACGCAGTATTTT. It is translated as CASSSTGADTQYF.

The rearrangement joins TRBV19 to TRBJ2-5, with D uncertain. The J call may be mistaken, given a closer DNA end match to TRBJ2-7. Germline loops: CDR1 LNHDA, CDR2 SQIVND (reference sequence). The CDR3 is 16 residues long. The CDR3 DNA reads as TGTGCCAGTAGTAGAATCTATTCCCAGGTAGTCTACGAGCAGTACTTC. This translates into CASSRIYSQVVYEQYF.

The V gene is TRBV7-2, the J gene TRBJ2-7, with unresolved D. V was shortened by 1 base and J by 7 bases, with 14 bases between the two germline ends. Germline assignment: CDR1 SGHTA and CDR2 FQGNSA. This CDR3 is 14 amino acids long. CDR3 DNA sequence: TGTGCCAGCAGCTTAGTTGACATGACGTGGGAGCAGTACTTC. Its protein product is CASSLVDMTWEQYF.

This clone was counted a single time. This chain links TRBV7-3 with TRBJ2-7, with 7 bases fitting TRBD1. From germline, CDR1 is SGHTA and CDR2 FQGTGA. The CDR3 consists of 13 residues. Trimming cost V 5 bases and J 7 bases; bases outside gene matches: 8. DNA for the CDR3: TGTGCCAGCAGCCCGACAGGGTCAGTGGAGCAGTACTTC. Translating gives CASSPTGSVEQYF.

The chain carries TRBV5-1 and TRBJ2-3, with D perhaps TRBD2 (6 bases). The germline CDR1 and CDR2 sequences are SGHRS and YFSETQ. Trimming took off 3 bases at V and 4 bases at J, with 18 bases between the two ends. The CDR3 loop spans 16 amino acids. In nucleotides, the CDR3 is TGCGCCAGCAGCTGGGGGTCGGACTATGGAGCAGATACGCAGTATTTT. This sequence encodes CASSWGSDYGADTQYF.

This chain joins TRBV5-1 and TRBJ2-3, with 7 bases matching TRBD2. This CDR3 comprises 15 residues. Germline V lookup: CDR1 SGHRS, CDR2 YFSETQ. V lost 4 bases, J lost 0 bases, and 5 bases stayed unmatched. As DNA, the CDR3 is TGCGCCAGCAGCCCTTCAGCGGGAAGCACAGATACGCAGTATTTT. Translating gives CASSPSAGSTDTQYF.

CDR3 bases: TGTGCCAGCTCACCATTCAGGACTTACGACAATGAGCAGTTCTTC. This sequence encodes CASSPFRTYDNEQFF. This rearrangement joins TRBV18 to TRBJ2-1, with D tentatively TRBD2 (5 bases). The CDR3 is 15 amino acids. Germline V gives CDR1 KGHSH, CDR2 LQKENI. Between the trimmed V and J ends, which lost 2 bases and 5 bases, there was a span of 13 bases.

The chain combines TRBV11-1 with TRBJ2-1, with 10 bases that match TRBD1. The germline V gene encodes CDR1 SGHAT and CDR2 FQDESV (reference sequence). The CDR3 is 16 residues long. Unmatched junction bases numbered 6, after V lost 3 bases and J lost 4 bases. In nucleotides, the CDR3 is TGTGCCAGCAGCTTCGGCGGGACAGGGGTTTACAATGAGCAGTTCTTC. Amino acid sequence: CASSFGGTGVYNEQFF.

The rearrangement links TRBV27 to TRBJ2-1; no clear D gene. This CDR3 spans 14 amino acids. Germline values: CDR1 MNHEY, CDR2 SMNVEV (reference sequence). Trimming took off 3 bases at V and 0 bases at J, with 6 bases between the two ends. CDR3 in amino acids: CASSFFGSYNEQFF. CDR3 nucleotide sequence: TGTGCCAGCAGTTTTTTCGGCTCCTACAATGAGCAGTTCTTC.

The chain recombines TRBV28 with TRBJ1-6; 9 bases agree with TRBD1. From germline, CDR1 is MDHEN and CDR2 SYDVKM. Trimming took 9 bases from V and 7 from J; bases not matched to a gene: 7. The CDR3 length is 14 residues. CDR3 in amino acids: CASSTGGKNSPLHF. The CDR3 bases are TGTGCCAGTTCAACAGGGGGCAAAAATTCACCCCTCCACTTT.

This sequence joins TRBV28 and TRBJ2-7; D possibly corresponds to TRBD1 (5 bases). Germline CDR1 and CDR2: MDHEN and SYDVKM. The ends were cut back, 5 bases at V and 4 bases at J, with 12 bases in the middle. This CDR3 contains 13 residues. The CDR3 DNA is TGTGCCAGCAGTGGAACAGGCTTGTACGAGCAGTACTTC. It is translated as CASSGTGLYEQYF.

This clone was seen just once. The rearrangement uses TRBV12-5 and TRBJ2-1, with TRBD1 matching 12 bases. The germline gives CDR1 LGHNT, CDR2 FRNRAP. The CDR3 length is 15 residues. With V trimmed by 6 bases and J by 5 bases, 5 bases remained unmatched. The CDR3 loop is CASGKGQGANNEQFF. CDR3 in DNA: TGTGCTAGTGGCAAGGGACAGGGGGCAAACAATGAGCAGTTCTTC.

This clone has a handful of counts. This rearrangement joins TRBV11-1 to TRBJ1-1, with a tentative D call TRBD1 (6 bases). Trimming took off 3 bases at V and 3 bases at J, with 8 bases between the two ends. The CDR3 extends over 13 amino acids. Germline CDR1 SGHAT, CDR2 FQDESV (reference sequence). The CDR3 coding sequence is TGTGCCAGCAGCTTCAACAGGGACACTGAAGCTTTCTTT. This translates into CASSFNRDTEAFF.

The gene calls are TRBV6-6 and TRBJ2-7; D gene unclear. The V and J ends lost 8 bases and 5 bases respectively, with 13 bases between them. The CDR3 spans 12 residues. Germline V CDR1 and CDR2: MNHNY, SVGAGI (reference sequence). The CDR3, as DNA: TGTGCCAGCCGCGTAGGGAACGACGAGCAGTACTTC. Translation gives CASRVGNDEQYF.

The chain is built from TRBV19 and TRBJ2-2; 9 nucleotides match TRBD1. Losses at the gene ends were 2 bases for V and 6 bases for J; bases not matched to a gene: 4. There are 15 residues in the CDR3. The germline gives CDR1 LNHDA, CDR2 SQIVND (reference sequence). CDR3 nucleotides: TGTGCCAGTAGTATAACAGGGGGCCGGGCCGGGGAGCTGTTTTTT. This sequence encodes CASSITGGRAGELFF.

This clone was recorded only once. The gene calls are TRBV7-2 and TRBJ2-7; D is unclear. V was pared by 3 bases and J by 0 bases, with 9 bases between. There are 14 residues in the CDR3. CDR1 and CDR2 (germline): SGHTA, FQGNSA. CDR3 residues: CASSFDSFSYEQYF. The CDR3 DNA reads TGTGCCAGCAGCTTCGACTCTTTCTCCTACGAGCAGTACTTC.

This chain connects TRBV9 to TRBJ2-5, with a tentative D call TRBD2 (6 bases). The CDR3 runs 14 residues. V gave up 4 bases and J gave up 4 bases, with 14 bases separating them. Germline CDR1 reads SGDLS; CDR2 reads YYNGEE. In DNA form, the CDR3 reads TGTGCCAGCAGCCCTCCCATGGGAGGAGAGACCCAGTACTTC. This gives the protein CASSPPMGGETQYF.

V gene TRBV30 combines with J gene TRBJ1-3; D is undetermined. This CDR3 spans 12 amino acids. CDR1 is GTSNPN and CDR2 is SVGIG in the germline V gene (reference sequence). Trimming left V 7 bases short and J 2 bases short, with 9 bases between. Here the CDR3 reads CASVWAGNTIYF. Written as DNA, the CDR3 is TGTGCCTCGGTGTGGGCTGGAAACACCATATATTTT.

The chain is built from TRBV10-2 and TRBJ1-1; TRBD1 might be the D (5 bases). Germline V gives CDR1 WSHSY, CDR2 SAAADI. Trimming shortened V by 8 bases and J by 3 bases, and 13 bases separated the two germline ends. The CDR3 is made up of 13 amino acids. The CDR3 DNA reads TGCGCCAGCCTTGGGCAGGGCCACACTGAAGCTTTCTTT. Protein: CASLGQGHTEAFF.

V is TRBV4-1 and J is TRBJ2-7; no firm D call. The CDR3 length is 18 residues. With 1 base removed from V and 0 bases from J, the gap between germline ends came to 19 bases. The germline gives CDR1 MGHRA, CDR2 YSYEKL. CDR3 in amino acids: CASSQVPLVDPSSYEQYF. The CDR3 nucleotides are TGCGCCAGCAGCCAAGTCCCCTTGGTAGACCCTAGCTCCTACGAGCAGTACTTC.

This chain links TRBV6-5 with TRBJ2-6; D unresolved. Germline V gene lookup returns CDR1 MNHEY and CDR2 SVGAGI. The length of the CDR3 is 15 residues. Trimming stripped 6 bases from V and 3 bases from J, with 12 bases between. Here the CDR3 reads CASRIEEGGANVLTF. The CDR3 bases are TGTGCCAGCAGAATAGAAGAAGGTGGGGCCAACGTCCTGACTTTC.

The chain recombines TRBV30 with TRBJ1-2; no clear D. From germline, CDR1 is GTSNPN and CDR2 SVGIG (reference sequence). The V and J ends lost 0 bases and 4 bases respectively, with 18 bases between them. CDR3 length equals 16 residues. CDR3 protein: CAWSVFNPIKGYGYTF. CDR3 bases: TGTGCCTGGAGTGTATTTAACCCGATCAAGGGCTATGGCTACACCTTC. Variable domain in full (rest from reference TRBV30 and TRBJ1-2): SQTIHQWPATLVQPVGSPLSLECTVEGTSNPNLYWYRQAAGRGLQLLFYSVGIGQISSEVPQNLSASRPQDRQFILSSKKLLLSDSGFYLCAWSVFNPIKGYGYTFGSGTRLTVV.

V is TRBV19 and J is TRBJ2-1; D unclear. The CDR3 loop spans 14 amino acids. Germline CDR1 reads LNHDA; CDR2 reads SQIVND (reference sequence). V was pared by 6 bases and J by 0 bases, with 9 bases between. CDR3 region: CASSTDRSYNEQFF. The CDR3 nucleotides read TGTGCCAGTAGCACCGACCGCTCCTACAATGAGCAGTTCTTC.

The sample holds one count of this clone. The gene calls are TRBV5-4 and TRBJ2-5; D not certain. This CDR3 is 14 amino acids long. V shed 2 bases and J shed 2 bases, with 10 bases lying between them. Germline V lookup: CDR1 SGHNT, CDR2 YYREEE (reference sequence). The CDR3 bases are TGTGCCAGCAGCTTTCAGGCGGCACAAGAGACCCAGTACTTC. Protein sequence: CASSFQAAQETQYF.